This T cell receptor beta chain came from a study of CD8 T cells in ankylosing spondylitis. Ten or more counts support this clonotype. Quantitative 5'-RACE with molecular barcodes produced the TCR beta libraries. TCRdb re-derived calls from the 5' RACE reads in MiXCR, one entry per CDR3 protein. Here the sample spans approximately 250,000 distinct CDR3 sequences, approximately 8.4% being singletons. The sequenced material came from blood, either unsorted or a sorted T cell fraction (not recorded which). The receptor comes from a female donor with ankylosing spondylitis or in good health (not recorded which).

CDR3 residues: CASSFGLAGDTDTQYF. The CDR3 nucleotides read TGTGCCAGCAGCTTCGGACTAGCGGGAGACACAGATACGCAGTATTTT. The chain couples TRBV7-8 to TRBJ2-3; 13 bases map to TRBD2. The CDR3 is 16 residues long. Germline CDR1 reads SGHVS; CDR2 reads FQNEAQ. J lost 2 bases, V lost 3 bases, and 2 bases had no gene match.